Shown below are 15 T cell receptor beta chains from a single sample sequenced in a study of graft-versus-host responses after intestinal transplantation. TCRdb's table, derived via immunoSEQ multiplex PCR, lists solely in-frame clones and lacks some. The sample shows some 25,000 clones, approximately 95% of them seen only once. Here the sequenced sample was PBMCs, taken 18 days after transplant. The receptors stem from a human patient who received an intestinal transplant, so some T cells may come from the graft donor.

This sequence joins TRBV6-5 and TRBJ2-5; TRBD2 agrees at 7 bases. J lost 3 bases, V lost 5 bases, and 3 bases had no gene match. This CDR3 has 13 amino acids. CDR1 and CDR2 (germline): MNHEY, SVGAGI. Here the CDR3 DNA reads TGTGCCAGCAGTCCTCTAGCGGAAGAGACCCAGTACTTC. Translating gives CASSPLAEETQYF.

This clone was recorded once. This chain connects TRBV19 to TRBJ2-1; D call uncertain. The CDR3 is 14 amino acids. V was clipped by 0 bases and J by 4 bases, with 7 bases between them. Germline V gene data show CDR1 as LNHDA and CDR2 as SQIVND (reference sequence). The CDR3 sequence is CASSIELTYNEQFF. In nucleotides, the CDR3 is TGTGCCAGTAGTATAGAACTAACGTACAATGAGCAGTTCTTC.

This chain links TRBV4-1 with TRBJ2-7, with 12 positions matching TRBD2. Germline V CDR1 and CDR2: MGHRA, YSYEKL. The CDR3 has 16 amino acids. The J segment lost 6 bases and the V segment lost 2 bases, leaving 8 bases of the junction unmatched. Here the CDR3 DNA reads TGCGCCAGCAGCCAATCCACTAGCGGGGGGCCCTCCGAGCAGTACTTC. Protein product: CASSQSTSGGPSEQYF.

This sequence joins TRBV7-5 and TRBJ2-6; no check of the table's D call, TRBD1, against the DNA was made. TRBV7-5 is given as a pseudogene. This CDR3 spans 18 amino acids. The CDR3 DNA reads as TGTGTCAGAAGCTTAGCGGCACGGGACAAATCTGGGGCCAACGTCCTGACTTTC. Amino acid sequence: CVRSLAARDKSGANVLTF.

This chain links TRBV7-8 with TRBJ2-7, with a possible D match to TRBD2 (5 bases). Germline CDR1 reads SGHVS; CDR2 reads FQNEAQ. With 1 base removed from V and 3 bases from J, the gap between germline ends came to 13 bases. CDR3 length: 15 residues. The CDR3 is CASSLGGSELYEQYF. The CDR3 coding sequence is TGTGCCAGCAGCTTAGGCGGGTCAGAGCTCTACGAGCAGTACTTC.

This chain uses TRBV5-4 with TRBJ2-1; D is uncertain. The germline gives CDR1 SGHNT, CDR2 YYREEE (reference sequence). V was cut by 0 bases and J by 0 bases, with 7 bases left in between. The CDR3 spans 15 residues. CDR3 nucleotides: TGTGCCAGCAGCTTGGTCTCCAGCTCCTACAATGAGCAGTTCTTC. This sequence encodes CASSLVSSSYNEQFF.

CDR3 DNA sequence: TGTGCCAGCAGCAATAATACCGTGGGGCAGTTCTTC. Translation gives CASSNNTVGQFF. This chain connects TRBV21-1 to TRBJ2-1. TRBV21-1 is a pseudogene locus. The CDR3 consists of 12 residues.

This clone was seen once. The chain couples TRBV12-1 to TRBJ2-7; the table's D gene call, TRBD1, was not cross checked with the DNA. TRBV12-1 constitutes a pseudogene. The CDR3 totals 18 residues. The CDR3 spells CASSNPPSGTAHSYEQYF. The DNA of the CDR3 is TGTGCCAGCAGCAACCCGCCCTCGGGGACAGCTCATTCCTACGAGCAGTACTTC.

V is TRBV5-1 and J is TRBJ2-7; 9 bases are a match to TRBD1. Germline V lookup: CDR1 SGHRS, CDR2 YFSETQ. CDR3 length: 16 residues. V shed 0 bases and J 5 bases; nucleotides not matched to a gene: 9. The CDR3 region is CASSLVGGQGLDEQYF. CDR3 bases: TGCGCCAGCAGCTTGGTTGGGGGACAGGGTTTGGACGAGCAGTACTTC.

The rearrangement uses TRBV5-4 and TRBJ1-3; tentative D call: TRBD1 (5 bases). CDR3 length equals 14 residues. Germline V gene data show CDR1 as SGHNT and CDR2 as YYREEE (reference sequence). V was pared by 3 bases and J by 0 bases, with 7 bases between. The CDR3 spells CASSSDSSGNTIYF. For the CDR3, the DNA is TGTGCCAGCAGCTCCGACAGCTCTGGAAACACCATATATTTT.

This sequence joins TRBV11-2 and TRBJ1-6, with D perhaps TRBD1 (6 bases). Trimming shortened V by 5 bases and J by 10 bases, and 15 bases separated the two germline ends. The V gene's germline CDR1 is SGHAT and CDR2 FQNNGV. CDR3 length equals 14 residues. CDR3 in DNA: TGTGCCAGCAGCACCCCGACAGGCGGATCACCCCTCCACTTT. Translated, it gives CASSTPTGGSPLHF.

The chain employs TRBV7-8 and TRBJ2-5; no clear D. The assigned J gene may be wrong: the sequence end matches TRBJ2-7 better. Germline V gene data show CDR1 as SGHVS and CDR2 as FQNEAQ. The CDR3 is 12 residues long. For the CDR3, the DNA is TGTGCCAGCAGCTTAGGATCCTACGAGCAGTACTTC. Translating it yields CASSLGSYEQYF.

This chain links TRBV27 with TRBJ2-5; TRBD1 aligns across 10 bases. This CDR3 is built from 15 residues. Germline V gene data show CDR1 as MNHEY and CDR2 as SMNVEV (reference sequence). V gave up 4 bases and J gave up 4 bases; unmatched junction bases: 6. This CDR3 is CASSYSRDRGETQYF. CDR3 in DNA: TGTGCCAGCAGTTATTCCCGGGACAGGGGAGAGACCCAGTACTTC.

The chain recombines TRBV10-3 with TRBJ2-7; D is unclear. This CDR3 comprises 12 residues. The germline V and J ends were trimmed by 2 bases and 5 bases, with 7 bases remaining between them. Looked up from germline, CDR1 is ENHRY and CDR2 is SYGVKD. DNA of the CDR3: TGTGCCATCAGTGAGAAGAGGAACGAGCAGTACTTC. Its protein is CAISEKRNEQYF.

This sequence joins TRBV10-1 and TRBJ2-5; tentatively, D is TRBD1 (5 bases). The V gene's germline CDR1 is WNHNN and CDR2 SYGVQD (reference sequence). The CDR3 contains 14 residues. Deletions cut 6 bases from V and 5 bases from J, with 16 bases between. This CDR3 is CASSPFDSQETQYF. The DNA for the CDR3 is TGCGCCAGCAGCCCATTTGACAGTCAGGAGACCCAGTACTTC.